This is a list of T cell receptor beta chains from one sample in a study of T cell clones after liver transplantation. The table came from immunoSEQ multiplex PCR; TCRdb's copy has only in-frame clones and leaves some out. There are 90,000 to 120,000 clones in the sample; around four fifths occur only once, and just under 1% lies in the top ten. The sample consisted of CD4+ T cells from blood, taken before liver transplant. Receptor source: a human donor who received a liver transplant. CDR3s include the opening cysteine and the closing phenylalanine or tryptophan. The D gene is left open where the match is weak. Size values are once, few and many counts, or a class for expanded clones, and some rows have none.

TRBJ2-2,TRBD1,-,TRBV5-6,CASSLGQGAAGELFF
TRBJ2-1,TRBD2,-,TRBV5-6,CASSLWRREEFF
TRBJ1-6,TRBD1,-,TRBV19,CASSPIGTGNSPLHF
TRBJ2-2,TRBD2,-,TRBV5-4,CASSLRSGGYPGELFF
TRBJ1-5,-,-,TRBV5-1,CASSLGETQPQHF
TRBJ1-3,TRBD1,-,TRBV9,CASSVGRGRGRINSGNTIYF
TRBJ1-6,-,-,TRBV5-1,CASSPGGQMSSYNSPLHF
TRBJ2-1,TRBD2,once,TRBV4-2,CASSQEYGRGLYNEQFF
TRBJ1-2,-,-,TRBV5-1,CASSLGDVYGYTF
TRBJ2-1,-,-,TRBV10-2,CASSGTDVQFF
TRBJ2-1,-,once,TRBV7-2,CASSLWGRNNEQFF
TRBJ1-1,-,-,TRBV28,CASSSMAFNTEAFF
TRBJ1-4,-,-,TRBV6-5,CASSRTEATNEKLFF
TRBJ1-5,-,-,TRBV27,CASSSGTSRQPQHF